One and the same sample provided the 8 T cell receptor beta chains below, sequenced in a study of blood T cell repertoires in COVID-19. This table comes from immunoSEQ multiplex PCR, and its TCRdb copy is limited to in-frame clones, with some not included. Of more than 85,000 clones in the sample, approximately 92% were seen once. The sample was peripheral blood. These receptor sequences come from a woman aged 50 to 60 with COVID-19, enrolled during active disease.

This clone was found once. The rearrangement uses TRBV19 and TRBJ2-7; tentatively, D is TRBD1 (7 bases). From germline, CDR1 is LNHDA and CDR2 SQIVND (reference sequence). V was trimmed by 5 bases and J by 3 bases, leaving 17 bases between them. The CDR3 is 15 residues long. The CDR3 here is CASSGAGTVRYEQYF. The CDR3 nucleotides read TGTGCCAGTAGTGGGGCGGGGACAGTCCGCTACGAGCAGTACTTC.

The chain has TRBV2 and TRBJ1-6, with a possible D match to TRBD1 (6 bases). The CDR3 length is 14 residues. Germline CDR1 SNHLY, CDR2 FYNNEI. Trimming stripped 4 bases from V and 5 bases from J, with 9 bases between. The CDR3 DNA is TGTGCCAGCAGTGTACAGGGCGATAATTCACCCCTCCACTTT. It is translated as CASSVQGDNSPLHF. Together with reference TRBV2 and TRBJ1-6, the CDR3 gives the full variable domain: EPEVTQTPSHQVTQMGQEVILRCVPISNHLYFYWYRQILGQKVEFLVSFYNNEISEKSEIFDDQFSVERPDGSNFTLKIRSTKLEDSAMYFCASSVQGDNSPLHFGNGTRLTVT.

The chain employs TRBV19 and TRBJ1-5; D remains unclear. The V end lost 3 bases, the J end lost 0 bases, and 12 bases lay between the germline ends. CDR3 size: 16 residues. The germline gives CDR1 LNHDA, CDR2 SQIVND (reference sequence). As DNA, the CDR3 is TGTGCCAGTAGTATTGTACAGCTTAATAGCAATCAGCCCCAGCATTTT. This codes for CASSIVQLNSNQPQHF.

This CDR3 reads CASSGSTGYQPQHF. In nucleotides, the CDR3 is TGTGCCAGCAGTGGATCGACAGGTTATCAGCCCCAGCATTTT. V usage is TRBV2 and J usage is TRBJ1-5; a possible D gene is TRBD1 (6 bases). The length of the CDR3 is 14 residues. V shed 4 bases and J shed 5 bases, with 12 bases lying between them. Per germline, CDR1 SNHLY and CDR2 FYNNEI.

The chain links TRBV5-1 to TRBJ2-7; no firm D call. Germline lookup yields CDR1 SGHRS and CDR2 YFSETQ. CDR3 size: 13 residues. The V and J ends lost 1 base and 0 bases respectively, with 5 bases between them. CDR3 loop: CASSLTVSYEQYF. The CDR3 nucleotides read TGCGCCAGCAGCTTGACAGTCTCCTACGAGCAGTACTTC.

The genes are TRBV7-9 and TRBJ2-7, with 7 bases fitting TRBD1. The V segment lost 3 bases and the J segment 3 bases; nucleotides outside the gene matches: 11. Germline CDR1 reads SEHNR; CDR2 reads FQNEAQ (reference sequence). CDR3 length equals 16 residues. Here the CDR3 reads CASSFYAGTAFYEQYV. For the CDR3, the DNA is TGTGCCAGCAGCTTTTACGCCGGGACAGCGTTCTACGAGCAGTACGTC.

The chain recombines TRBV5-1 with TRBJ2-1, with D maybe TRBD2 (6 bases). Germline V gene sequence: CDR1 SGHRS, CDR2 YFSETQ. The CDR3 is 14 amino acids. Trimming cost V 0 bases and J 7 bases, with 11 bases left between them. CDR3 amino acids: CASSLEAGRNEQFF. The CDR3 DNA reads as TGCGCCAGCAGCTTGGAGGCGGGGAGAAATGAGCAGTTCTTC. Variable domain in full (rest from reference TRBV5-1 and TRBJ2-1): KAGVTQTPRYLIKTRGQQVTLSCSPISGHRSVSWYQQTPGQGLQFLFEYFSETQRNKGNFPGRFSGRQFSNSRSEMNVSTLELGDSALYLCASSLEAGRNEQFFGPGTRLTVL.

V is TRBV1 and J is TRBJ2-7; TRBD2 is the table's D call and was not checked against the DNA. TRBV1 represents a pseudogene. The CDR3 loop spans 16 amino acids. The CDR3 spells CTSSHGPSGGSYEQYF. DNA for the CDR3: TGCACCAGCAGCCATGGCCCTAGCGGGGGAAGCTACGAGCAGTACTTC.